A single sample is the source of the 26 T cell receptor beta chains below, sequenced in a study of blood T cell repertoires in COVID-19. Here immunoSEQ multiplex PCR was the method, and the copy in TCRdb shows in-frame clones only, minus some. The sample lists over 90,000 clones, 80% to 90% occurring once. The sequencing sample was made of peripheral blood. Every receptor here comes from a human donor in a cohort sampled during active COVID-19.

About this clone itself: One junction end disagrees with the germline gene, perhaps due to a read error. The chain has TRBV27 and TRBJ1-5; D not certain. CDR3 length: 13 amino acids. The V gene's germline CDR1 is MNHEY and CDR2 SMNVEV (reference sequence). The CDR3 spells CASSQGSYQPQHF. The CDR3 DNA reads TGTGCCAGCAGCCAAGGTAGCTATCAGCCCCAGCATTTT.

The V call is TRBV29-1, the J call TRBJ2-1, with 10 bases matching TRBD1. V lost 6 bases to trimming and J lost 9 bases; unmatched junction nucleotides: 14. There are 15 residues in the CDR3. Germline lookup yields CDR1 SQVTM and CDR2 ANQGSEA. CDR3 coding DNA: TGCAGCGTCCCCAGCATCTGGGACAGGGGCGGTGAGCAGTTCTTC. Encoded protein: CSVPSIWDRGGEQFF.

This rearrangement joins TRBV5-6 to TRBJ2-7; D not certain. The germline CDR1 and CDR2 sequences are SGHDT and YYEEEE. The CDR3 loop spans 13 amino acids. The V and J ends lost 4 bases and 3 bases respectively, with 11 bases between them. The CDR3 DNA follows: TGTGCCAGCAGCACCCCCACAGTCTACGAGCAGTACTTC. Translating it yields CASSTPTVYEQYF.

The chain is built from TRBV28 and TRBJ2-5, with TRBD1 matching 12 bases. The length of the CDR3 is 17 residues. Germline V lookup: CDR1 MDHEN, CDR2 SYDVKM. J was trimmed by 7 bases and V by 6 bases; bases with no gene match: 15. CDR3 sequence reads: CASSVRPGQGAWLTQYF. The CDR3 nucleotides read TGTGCCAGCAGCGTAAGACCGGGACAGGGGGCTTGGTTGACCCAGTACTTC.

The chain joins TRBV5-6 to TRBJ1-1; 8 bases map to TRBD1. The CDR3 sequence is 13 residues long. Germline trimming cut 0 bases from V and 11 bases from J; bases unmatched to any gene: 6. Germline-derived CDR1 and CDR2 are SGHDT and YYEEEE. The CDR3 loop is CASSLGTGTLAFF. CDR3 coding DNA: TGTGCCAGCAGCTTGGGGACAGGGACGTTGGCTTTCTTT. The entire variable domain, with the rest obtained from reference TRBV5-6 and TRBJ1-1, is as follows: DAGVTQSPTHLIKTRGQQVTLRCSPKSGHDTVSWYQQALGQGPQFIFQYYEEEERQRGNFPDRFSGHQFPNYSSELNVNALLLGDSALYLCASSLGTGTLAFFGQGTRLTVV.

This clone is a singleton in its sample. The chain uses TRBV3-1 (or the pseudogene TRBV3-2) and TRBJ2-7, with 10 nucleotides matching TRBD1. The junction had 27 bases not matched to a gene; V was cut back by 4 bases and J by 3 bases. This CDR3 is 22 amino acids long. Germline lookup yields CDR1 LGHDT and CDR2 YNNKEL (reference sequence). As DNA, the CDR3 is TGTGCCAGCAGCCTTCACGTTGGGTTTGACAGGGGGCTCCCGTCTCGGTACTACGAGCAGTACTTC. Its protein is CASSLHVGFDRGLPSRYYEQYF.

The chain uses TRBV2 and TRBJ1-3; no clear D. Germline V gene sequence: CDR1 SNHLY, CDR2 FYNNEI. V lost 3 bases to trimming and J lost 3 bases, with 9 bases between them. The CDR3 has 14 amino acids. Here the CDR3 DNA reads TGTGCCAGCAGTGATGCGGGGTATGGAAACACCATATATTTT. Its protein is CASSDAGYGNTIYF.

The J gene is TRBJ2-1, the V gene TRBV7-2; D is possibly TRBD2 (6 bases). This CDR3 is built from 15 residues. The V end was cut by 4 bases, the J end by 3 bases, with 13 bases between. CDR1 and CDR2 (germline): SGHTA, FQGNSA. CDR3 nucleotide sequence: TGTGCCAGCAGCTCTCAGCCGGGGGTCTACAATGAGCAGTTCTTC. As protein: CASSSQPGVYNEQFF.

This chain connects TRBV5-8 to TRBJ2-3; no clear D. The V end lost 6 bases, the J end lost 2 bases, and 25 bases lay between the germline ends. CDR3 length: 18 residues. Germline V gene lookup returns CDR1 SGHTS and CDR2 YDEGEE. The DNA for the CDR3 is TGTGCCAGCATGGCGCGAGGCGCGACCACTTCAAACACAGATACGCAGTATTTT. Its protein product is CASMARGATTSNTDTQYF.

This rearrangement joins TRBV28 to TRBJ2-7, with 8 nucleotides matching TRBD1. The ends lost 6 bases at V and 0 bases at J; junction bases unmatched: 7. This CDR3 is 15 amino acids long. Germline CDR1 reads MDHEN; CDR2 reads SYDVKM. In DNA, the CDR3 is TGTGCCAGCAGGGGAGTCAGGGGGCACTCCTACGAGCAGTACTTC. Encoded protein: CASRGVRGHSYEQYF.

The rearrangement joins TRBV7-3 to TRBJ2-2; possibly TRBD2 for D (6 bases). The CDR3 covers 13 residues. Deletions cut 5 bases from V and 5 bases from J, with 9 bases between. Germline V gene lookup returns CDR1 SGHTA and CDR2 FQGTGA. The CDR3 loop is CASSGGLTGELFF. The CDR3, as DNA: TGTGCCAGCAGCGGGGGGTTAACCGGGGAGCTGTTTTTT.

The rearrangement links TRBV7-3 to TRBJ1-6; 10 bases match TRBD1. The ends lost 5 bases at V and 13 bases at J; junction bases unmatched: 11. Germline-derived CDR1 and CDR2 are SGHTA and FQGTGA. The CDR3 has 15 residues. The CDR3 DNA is TGTGCCAGCAGCCAAGGGACGGGACAGGGGTTCCCCCTCCACTTT. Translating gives CASSQGTGQGFPLHF.

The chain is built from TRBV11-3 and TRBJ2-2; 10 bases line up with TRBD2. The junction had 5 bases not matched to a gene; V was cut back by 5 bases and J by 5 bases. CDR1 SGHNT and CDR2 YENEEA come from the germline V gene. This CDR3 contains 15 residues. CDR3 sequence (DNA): TGTGCCAGCAGCCCCGGGACTAGCGTTACCGGGGAGCTGTTTTTT. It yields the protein CASSPGTSVTGELFF.

Here the CDR3 reads CAPPGVDHDTQYF. CDR3 DNA: TGTGCCCCGCCGGGGGTGGACCACGATACGCAGTATTTT. This chain uses TRBV3-1 (or the pseudogene TRBV3-2) with TRBJ2-3; possibly TRBD2 for D (6 bases). CDR3 size: 13 residues. With 11 bases removed from V and 6 bases from J, the gap between germline ends came to 18 bases. CDR1 and CDR2 (germline): LGHDT, YNNKEL (reference sequence).

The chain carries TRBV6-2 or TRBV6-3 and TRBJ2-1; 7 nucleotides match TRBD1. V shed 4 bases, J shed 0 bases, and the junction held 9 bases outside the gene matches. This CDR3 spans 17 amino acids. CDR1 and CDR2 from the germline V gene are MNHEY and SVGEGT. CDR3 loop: CASSLRQGMSSYNEQFF. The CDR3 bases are TGTGCCAGCAGTTTAAGACAGGGTATGAGCTCCTACAATGAGCAGTTCTTC.

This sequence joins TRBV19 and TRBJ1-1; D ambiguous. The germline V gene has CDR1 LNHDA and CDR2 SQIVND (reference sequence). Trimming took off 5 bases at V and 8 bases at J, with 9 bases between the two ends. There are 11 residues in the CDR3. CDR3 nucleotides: TGTGCCAGTAGTTTCCAGTGGGAAGCTTTCTTT. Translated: CASSFQWEAFF.

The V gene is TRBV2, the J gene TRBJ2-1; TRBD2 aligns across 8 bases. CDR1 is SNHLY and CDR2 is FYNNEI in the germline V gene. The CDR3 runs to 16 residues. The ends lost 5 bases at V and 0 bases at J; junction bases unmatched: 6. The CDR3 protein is CASSYSGASSYNEQFF. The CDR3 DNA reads TGTGCCAGCAGTTATAGCGGGGCTAGCTCCTACAATGAGCAGTTCTTC.

This chain's CDR3 is CASKAGPNEQFF. As DNA, the CDR3 is TGTGCCAGCAAGGCGGGACCCAATGAGCAGTTCTTC. This chain uses TRBV6-6 with TRBJ2-1; possibly TRBD2 for D (6 bases). V dropped 7 bases and J dropped 6 bases, with 10 bases sitting between them. The CDR3 loop spans 12 amino acids. CDR1 and CDR2 (germline): MNHNY, SVGAGI (reference sequence).

The CDR3 loop is CASSYGPDTQYF. For the CDR3, the DNA is TGTGCCAGCAGTTACGGGCCAGATACGCAGTATTTT. The chain combines TRBV6-6 with TRBJ2-3; unclear D gene. Germline-derived CDR1 and CDR2 are MNHNY and SVGAGI (reference sequence). This CDR3 has 12 amino acids. V lost 2 bases and J 4 bases, leaving 4 bases between the germline ends.

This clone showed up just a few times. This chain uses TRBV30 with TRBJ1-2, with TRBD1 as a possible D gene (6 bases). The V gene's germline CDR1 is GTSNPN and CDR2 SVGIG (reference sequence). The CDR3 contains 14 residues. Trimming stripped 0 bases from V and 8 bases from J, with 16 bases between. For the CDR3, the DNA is TGTGCCTGGAGTGTACAAGGACAGCTCTGGGGCTACACCTTC. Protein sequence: CAWSVQGQLWGYTF.

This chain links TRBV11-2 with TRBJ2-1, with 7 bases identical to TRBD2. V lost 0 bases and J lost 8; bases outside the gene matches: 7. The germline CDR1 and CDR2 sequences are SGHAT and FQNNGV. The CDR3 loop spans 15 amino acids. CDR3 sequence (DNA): TGTGCCAGCAGCTTAGAAGGGAGCCGGGGGGATGAGCAGTTCTTC. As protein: CASSLEGSRGDEQFF.

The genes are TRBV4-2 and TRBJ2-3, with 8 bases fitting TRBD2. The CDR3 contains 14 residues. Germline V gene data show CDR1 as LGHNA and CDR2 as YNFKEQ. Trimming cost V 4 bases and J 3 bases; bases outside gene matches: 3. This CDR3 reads CASSPAGGTDTQYF. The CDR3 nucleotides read TGTGCCAGCAGCCCGGCGGGGGGTACAGATACGCAGTATTTT.

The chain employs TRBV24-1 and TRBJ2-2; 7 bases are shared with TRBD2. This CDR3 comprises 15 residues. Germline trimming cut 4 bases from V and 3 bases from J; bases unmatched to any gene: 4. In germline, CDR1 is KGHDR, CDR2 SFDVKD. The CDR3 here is CATSDRSGDTGELFF. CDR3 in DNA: TGTGCCACCAGTGACCGAAGCGGGGACACCGGGGAGCTGTTTTTT.

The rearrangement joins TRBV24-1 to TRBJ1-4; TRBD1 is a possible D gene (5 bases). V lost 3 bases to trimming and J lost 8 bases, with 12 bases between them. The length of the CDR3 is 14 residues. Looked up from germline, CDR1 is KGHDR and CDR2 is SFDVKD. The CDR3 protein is CATSDGGVREKLFF. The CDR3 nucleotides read TGTGCCACCAGTGATGGGGGGGTTCGGGAAAAACTGTTTTTT.

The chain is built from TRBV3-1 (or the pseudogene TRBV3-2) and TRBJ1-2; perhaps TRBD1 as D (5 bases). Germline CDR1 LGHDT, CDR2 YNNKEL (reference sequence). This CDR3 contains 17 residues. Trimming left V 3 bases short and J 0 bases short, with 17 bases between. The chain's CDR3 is CASSHLGLASTNYGYTF. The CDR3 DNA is TGTGCCAGCAGCCACCTGGGACTGGCTTCCACTAACTATGGCTACACCTTC.

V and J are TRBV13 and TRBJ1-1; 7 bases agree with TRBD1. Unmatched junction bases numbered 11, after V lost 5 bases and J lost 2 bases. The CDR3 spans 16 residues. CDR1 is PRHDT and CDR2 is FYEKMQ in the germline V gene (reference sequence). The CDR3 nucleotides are TGTGCCAGCAGCCAGCTATTGACAGGGCTTAACACTGAAGCTTTCTTT. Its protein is CASSQLLTGLNTEAFF. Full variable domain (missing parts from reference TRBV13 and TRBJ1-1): AAGVIQSPRHLIKEKRETATLKCYPIPRHDTVYWYQQGPGQDPQFLISFYEKMQSDKGSIPDRFSAQQFSDYHSELNMSSLELGDSALYFCASSQLLTGLNTEAFFGQGTRLTVV.